The 20 T cell receptor beta chains in this list originate from one sample, sequenced in a study of T cell responses to AZD1222 COVID-19 vaccine. Clones were read by immunoSEQ multiplex PCR, and TCRdb kept only the in-frame ones, dropping some. The sample yields more than 85,000 clones, around 93% seen once. This material consisted of peripheral blood, taken on day 0 of AZD1222 vaccination. These receptors all come from an adult in good health.

The CDR3 DNA is TGTGCTAGTGGTTTGGAGGACAATCAGCCCCAGCATTTT. This sequence encodes CASGLEDNQPQHF. The V and J genes are TRBV12-5 and TRBJ1-5, with no clear D. V lost 1 base and J 3 bases, leaving 4 bases between the germline ends. The CDR3 contains 13 residues. Germline V gives CDR1 LGHNT, CDR2 FRNRAP.

This chain uses TRBV18 with TRBJ1-5; 7 bases fit TRBD1. The CDR3 is 15 residues long. Germline values: CDR1 KGHSH, CDR2 LQKENI. V lost 3 bases and J lost 6; bases outside the gene matches: 8. CDR3 sequence (DNA): TGTGCCAGCTCACCCTCGACAGGGATGGGTCAGCCCCAGCATTTT. It encodes CASSPSTGMGQPQHF.

V is TRBV5-5 and J is TRBJ1-2; D remains ambiguous. Germline assignment: CDR1 SGHKS and CDR2 YYEKEE (reference sequence). V lost 0 bases and J 0 bases, leaving 9 bases between the germline ends. This CDR3 has 15 amino acids. The CDR3 coding sequence is TGTGCCAGCAGCTTGGCCGTCACAACTAACTATGGCTACACCTTC. Protein product: CASSLAVTTNYGYTF.

The chain has TRBV2 and TRBJ2-7; weak D call: TRBD2 (7 bases). This CDR3 has 18 residues. Between the trimmed V and J ends, which lost 6 bases and 0 bases, there was a span of 24 bases. Per the germline V gene, CDR1 is SNHLY and CDR2 is FYNNEI. CDR3: CASRGGTLRRGSSYEQYF. The CDR3, as DNA: TGTGCCAGCAGAGGCGGGACACTAAGGCGCGGGAGCTCCTACGAGCAGTACTTC.

The chain uses TRBV7-3 and TRBJ2-1; the D call may be TRBD1 or TRBD2 (5 bases each). Trimming cost V 5 bases and J 9 bases, with 11 bases left between them. The CDR3 extends over 12 amino acids. Germline loops: CDR1 SGHTA, CDR2 FQGTGA. Here the CDR3 DNA reads TGTGCCAGCAGCCCATCAGGGACTGAGCAGTTCTTC. Translation: CASSPSGTEQFF.

The chain combines TRBV7-9 with TRBJ1-6; possibly TRBD1 for D (5 bases). CDR3 length equals 14 residues. CDR1 is SEHNR and CDR2 is FQNEAQ in the germline V gene (reference sequence). The V gene lost 4 bases and the J gene lost 15 bases, with 19 bases spanning the gap. CDR3 nucleotide sequence: TGTGCCAGCAGCTCCGACAGCCGCCAGTCGGACCTCCACTTT. Translating gives CASSSDSRQSDLHF.

The chain employs TRBV28 and TRBJ1-2; a possible D gene is TRBD1 (6 bases). CDR3 size: 16 residues. CDR1 is MDHEN, CDR2 SYDVKM, per germline. V was shortened by 1 base and J by 4 bases, with 16 bases between the two germline ends. CDR3 in amino acids: CASSLLGGTKGYGYTF. The CDR3 DNA reads TGTGCCAGCAGTTTATTAGGGGGAACGAAAGGCTATGGCTACACCTTC.

V gene TRBV5-1 combines with J gene TRBJ2-3; 13 positions match TRBD2. This CDR3 has 16 amino acids. Germline lookup yields CDR1 SGHRS and CDR2 YFSETQ. J was trimmed by 2 bases and V by 5 bases; bases with no gene match: 5. The DNA of the CDR3 is TGCGCCAGCAGACATGGACTAGCGGGGGCCACAGATACGCAGTATTTT. Protein product: CASRHGLAGATDTQYF. The full variable domain, in which reference TRBV5-1 and TRBJ2-3 provide the parts outside the CDR3, is KAGVTQTPRYLIKTRGQQVTLSCSPISGHRSVSWYQQTPGQGLQFLFEYFSETQRNKGNFPGRFSGRQFSNSRSEMNVSTLELGDSALYLCASRHGLAGATDTQYFGPGTRLTVL.

The chain couples TRBV5-3 to TRBJ1-1; D remains ambiguous. TRBV5-3 is an open reading frame, and its role is uncertain. The V end was cut by 8 bases, the J end by 6 bases, with 17 bases between. There are 13 residues in the CDR3. CDR3 region: CARPEEGRPEAFF. Here the CDR3 DNA reads TGTGCCAGGCCAGAGGAAGGCCGACCTGAAGCTTTCTTT.

The gene calls are TRBV28 and TRBJ2-6; D possibly matches TRBD1 or TRBD2 (5 bases each). V was cut by 7 bases and J by 7 bases, with 20 bases left in between. There are 16 residues in the CDR3. In germline, CDR1 is MDHEN, CDR2 SYDVKM. The CDR3 loop is CASTPRTGTRANVLTF. The CDR3 DNA sequence: TGTGCCAGCACCCCTCGAACGGGGACGAGAGCCAACGTCCTGACTTTC.

The chain links TRBV9 to TRBJ1-5; weak D call: TRBD1 (5 bases). Germline CDR1 reads SGDLS; CDR2 reads YYNGEE. This CDR3 contains 15 residues. The germline V and J ends were trimmed by 0 bases and 1 base, with 8 bases remaining between them. The CDR3 sequence: CASSVGGSSNQPQHF. The CDR3 region has the DNA TGTGCCAGCAGCGTAGGGGGGTCAAGCAATCAGCCCCAGCATTTT.

This chain links TRBV12-3 or TRBV12-4 with TRBJ2-1; D remains unclear. V was trimmed by 5 bases and J by 9 bases, leaving 11 bases between them. This CDR3 is built from 12 residues. The chain's CDR3 is CASSAGKPEQFF. CDR3 coding DNA: TGTGCCAGCAGTGCAGGCAAACCTGAGCAGTTCTTC.

The CDR3 region has the DNA TGTGCCAGCATCGGGGACACAGATACGCAGTATTTT. Translation: CASIGDTDTQYF. The chain is built from TRBV12-3 or TRBV12-4 and TRBJ2-3; weak D call: TRBD2 (5 bases). V lost 7 bases to trimming and J lost 2 bases, with 7 bases between them. The CDR3 totals 12 residues.

The V call is TRBV6-1, the J call TRBJ2-7; D is unclear. CDR1 MNHNS and CDR2 SASEGT come from the germline V gene. The CDR3 consists of 12 residues. The germline V and J ends were trimmed by 0 bases and 7 bases, with 7 bases remaining between them. CDR3 residues: CASSEAPLEQYF. The CDR3 DNA reads as TGTGCCAGCAGTGAAGCTCCTCTGGAGCAGTACTTC.

The chain recombines TRBV15 with TRBJ2-2; tentative D call: TRBD2 (7 bases). V was pared by 3 bases and J by 6 bases, with 11 bases between. The CDR3 runs 14 residues. Germline assignment: CDR1 LNHNV and CDR2 YYDKDF (reference sequence). The DNA for the CDR3 is TGTGCCACCAGCAGGGGGGGGGCGGCCGGGGAGCTGTTTTTT. Translation gives CATSRGGAAGELFF.

With regard to this clone: This sequence may be a read error, since a much larger clone differs from it by one base. V usage is TRBV7-9 and J usage is TRBJ1-1, with D unresolved. The CDR3 sequence is 13 residues long. From germline, CDR1 is SEHNR and CDR2 FQNEAQ (reference sequence). V lost 5 bases and J lost 1, with 8 bases in between. The CDR3 coding sequence is TGTGCCAGCAGCACGGACGGGAACACTGAAGCTTTCTTT. Translating gives CASSTDGNTEAFF. The whole variable domain, filled in from reference TRBV7-9 and TRBJ1-1, reads DTGVSQNPRHKITKRGQNVTFRCDPISEHNRLYWYRQTLGQGPEFLTYFQNEAQLEKSRLLSDRFSAERPKGSFSTLEIQRTEQGDSAMYLCASSTDGNTEAFFGQGTRLTVV.

This clone was observed a few times. The genes are TRBV7-9 and TRBJ2-7, with D uncertain. The CDR3 is 12 amino acids. Deletions cut 3 bases from V and 1 base from J, with 4 bases between. CDR1 SEHNR and CDR2 FQNEAQ come from the germline V gene (reference sequence). CDR3: CASSFMSYEQYF. In DNA form, the CDR3 reads TGTGCCAGCAGCTTTATGTCCTACGAGCAGTACTTC.

The chain links TRBV6-4 to TRBJ1-1; TRBD1 matches at 7 bases. CDR1 is MRHNA and CDR2 is SNTAGT in the germline V gene. This CDR3 has 15 residues. Trimming at V came to 3 bases and at J to 7 bases, leaving 11 bases not matched to a gene. The CDR3 DNA reads as TGTGCCAGCAGTGAAAGGGGGCAGGGACACTTTGAAGCTTTCTTT. This encodes CASSERGQGHFEAFF.

This chain links TRBV28 with TRBJ1-2; 7 positions match TRBD1. This CDR3 has 14 residues. Germline lookup yields CDR1 MDHEN and CDR2 SYDVKM. Trimming removed 3 bases from V and 8 bases from J; junction bases left unmatched: 9. The CDR3 protein is CASSFARGRLGYTF. CDR3 DNA: TGTGCCAGCAGTTTTGCCAGGGGGAGGCTGGGCTACACCTTC.

The chain links TRBV10-2 to TRBJ1-1; 8 nucleotides agree with TRBD1. Unmatched junction bases numbered 3, after V lost 6 bases and J lost 0 bases. The CDR3 is made up of 14 amino acids. Germline assignment: CDR1 WSHSY and CDR2 SAAADI. This chain's CDR3 is CASRGGQVNTEAFF. The CDR3 nucleotides are TGCGCCAGCAGAGGGGGACAGGTGAACACTGAAGCTTTCTTT.